Presented here are 19 T cell receptor beta chains from one specimen sequenced in a study of shared clonotypes between healthy human individuals. Here immunoSEQ multiplex PCR was the method, and the copy in TCRdb shows in-frame clones only, minus some. The sample includes over a million clones, approximately 80% of them seen just once. Specimen: memory CD4+ T cells from PBMCs. Indicated subset: CD45RA-negative fraction. Source of these receptors: a man aged 18 to 30 in good health. Some clones in this sample may be carry-over from other donors' samples.

The gene calls are TRBV5-1 and TRBJ2-1; TRBD1 matches at 9 bases. Germline trimming cut 1 base from V and 8 bases from J; bases unmatched to any gene: 10. This CDR3 has 16 amino acids. Germline V gene data show CDR1 as SGHRS and CDR2 as YFSETQ. The CDR3 reads CASSLIPGTGYDEQFF. The CDR3 DNA is TGCGCCAGCAGCTTGATTCCCGGGACAGGGTACGATGAGCAGTTCTTC. The variable domain in full, completed from reference TRBV5-1 and TRBJ2-1, reads KAGVTQTPRYLIKTRGQQVTLSCSPISGHRSVSWYQQTPGQGLQFLFEYFSETQRNKGNFPGRFSGRQFSNSRSEMNVSTLELGDSALYLCASSLIPGTGYDEQFFGPGTRLTVL.

The V and J genes are TRBV6-6 and TRBJ2-3; TRBD2 aligns across 10 bases. CDR1 is MNHNY, CDR2 SVGAGI, per germline (reference sequence). CDR3 length: 15 residues. V dropped 7 bases and J dropped 7; count of bases not matched to a gene: 11. The CDR3 loop reads CASNPRASGSNTQYF. CDR3 in DNA: TGTGCCAGCAACCCAAGGGCTAGCGGGAGTAATACGCAGTATTTT.

The rearrangement links TRBV19 to TRBJ2-5, with D maybe TRBD1 (6 bases). The germline V and J ends were trimmed by 5 bases and 2 bases, with 12 bases remaining between them. CDR3 length: 14 residues. Germline V gene data show CDR1 as LNHDA and CDR2 as SQIVND (reference sequence). Written as DNA, the CDR3 is TGTGCCAGTAGTCGCACAGGGTTTCAAGAGACCCAGTACTTC. This gives the protein CASSRTGFQETQYF.

The rearrangement links TRBV7-8 to TRBJ2-7; D tentatively fits TRBD1 or TRBD2 (6 bases each). Trimming left V 6 bases short and J 0 bases short, with 12 bases between. There are 14 residues in the CDR3. CDR1 and CDR2 (germline): SGHVS, FQNEAQ. The CDR3 sequence: CASREGGASYEQYF. CDR3 nucleotides: TGTGCCAGCAGAGAGGGGGGAGCCTCCTACGAGCAGTACTTC. The full variable domain, in which reference TRBV7-8 and TRBJ2-7 provide the parts outside the CDR3, is GAGVSQSPRYKVAKRGQDVALRCDPISGHVSLFWYQQALGQGPEFLTYFQNEAQLDKSGLPSDRFFAERPEGSVSTLKIQRTQQEDSAVYLCASREGGASYEQYFGPGTRLTVT.

A remark on this clone: Different DNA sequences within this sample yield the same CDR3. V is TRBV5-1 and J is TRBJ2-1, with 8 bases fitting TRBD2. The CDR3 contains 15 residues. CDR1 SGHRS and CDR2 YFSETQ come from the germline V gene. The V gene end was trimmed by 3 bases and the J gene end by 1 base; junction bases not matched to a gene: 3. CDR3 residues: CASSSSGGSYNEQFF. The CDR3 DNA reads TGCGCCAGCAGCTCAAGCGGGGGTTCCTACAATGAGCAGTTCTTC.

J is TRBJ2-2 and V is TRBV18; D gene unclear. The germline V gene encodes CDR1 KGHSH and CDR2 LQKENI. CDR3 length: 16 amino acids. Trimming removed 5 bases from V and 0 bases from J, with 13 bases in between. The CDR3 DNA reads as TGTGCCAGCTCAGAATTCCGGGTTTCGAACACCGGGGAGCTGTTTTTT. Translation gives CASSEFRVSNTGELFF.

The chain combines TRBV18 with TRBJ1-5, with D possibly TRBD1 on 5 matching bases. Trimming pared 5 bases from V and 4 bases from J, leaving 15 bases between. Germline V gene lookup returns CDR1 KGHSH and CDR2 LQKENI. This CDR3 region has 15 residues. CDR3 bases: TGTGCCAGCTCAGCAGGGAGAACTGATAATCAGCCCCAGCATTTT. As protein: CASSAGRTDNQPQHF.

This chain links TRBV18 with TRBJ2-3; no reliable D call. Germline V gene data show CDR1 as KGHSH and CDR2 as LQKENI. This CDR3 region has 16 residues. Trimming removed 0 bases from V and 4 bases from J, with 14 bases in between. This CDR3 reads CASSPPGQAPPDTQYF. Written as DNA, the CDR3 is TGTGCCAGCTCACCACCGGGCCAGGCTCCCCCAGATACGCAGTATTTT.

The chain carries TRBV7-7 and TRBJ2-7; D unresolved. Germline CDR1 is SSHAT and CDR2 is FNYEAQ (reference sequence). V was trimmed by 2 bases and J by 4 bases, leaving 9 bases between them. This CDR3 is built from 13 residues. The CDR3 DNA sequence: TGTGCCAGCAGCTTAAACAGCCAATACGAGCAGTACTTC. As protein: CASSLNSQYEQYF. The full variable domain, with the rest looked up from reference TRBV7-7 and TRBJ2-7, is GAGVSQSPRYKVTKRGQDVTLRCDPISSHATLYWYQQALGQGPEFLTYFNYEAQPDKSGLPSDRFSAERPEGSISTLTIQRTEQRDSAMYRCASSLNSQYEQYFGPGTRLTVT.

This clone has only a few counts. The gene calls are TRBV7-9 and TRBJ2-5; 9 nucleotides match TRBD1. V lost 1 base and J lost 7; bases outside the gene matches: 7. CDR1 is SEHNR and CDR2 is FQNEAQ in the germline V gene (reference sequence). This CDR3 is built from 15 residues. CDR3 coding DNA: TGTGCCAGCAGCTTAGAACAGGGGGCATTAGGGACCCAGTACTTC. Residues: CASSLEQGALGTQYF.

The V gene is TRBV15, the J gene TRBJ1-1; D gene unclear. V lost 2 bases, J lost 0 bases, and 4 bases lay in between. This CDR3 comprises 13 residues. Germline values: CDR1 LNHNV, CDR2 YYDKDF (reference sequence). The DNA for the CDR3 is TGTGCCACCAGCAGATCTATGAACACTGAAGCTTTCTTT. Its protein product is CATSRSMNTEAFF.

This clone was seen a handful of times. V and J are TRBV7-9 and TRBJ2-7; a possible D gene is TRBD2 (8 bases). Trimming took 5 bases from V and 5 from J, leaving 16 bases between them. The CDR3 runs 14 residues. Germline V lookup: CDR1 SEHNR, CDR2 FQNEAQ (reference sequence). DNA of the CDR3: TGTGCCAGCAGCCCGGGAGGGGGCTACAACGAGCAGTACTTC. As protein: CASSPGGGYNEQYF.

The rearrangement links TRBV2 to TRBJ2-2; possibly TRBD1 or TRBD2 for D (6 bases each). The germline V gene has CDR1 SNHLY and CDR2 FYNNEI. This CDR3 is built from 15 residues. The V end was cut by 3 bases, the J end by 4 bases, with 12 bases between. The CDR3 reads CASSEGGSATGELFF. The DNA of the CDR3 is TGTGCCAGCAGTGAGGGGGGCTCGGCCACCGGGGAGCTGTTTTTT.

This sequence joins TRBV5-1 and TRBJ2-5; TRBD2 agrees at 8 bases. Germline trimming cut 2 bases from V and 11 bases from J; bases unmatched to any gene: 8. This CDR3 spans 13 amino acids. In germline, CDR1 is SGHRS, CDR2 YFSETQ. The chain's CDR3 is CASSLGRAGEQYF. DNA of the CDR3: TGCGCCAGCAGCTTAGGTAGAGCGGGGGAGCAGTACTTC.

Turning to this clone: A clone one base away is much larger, so this may be a read error. The identical CDR3 is also encoded by other nucleotide sequences in the sample. The CDR3 reads CASSSSGVEQYF. The CDR3 nucleotides are TGCGCCAGCAGCTCCTCGGGGGTCGAGCAGTACTTC. This rearrangement joins TRBV5-1 to TRBJ2-7; D perhaps matches TRBD2 (6 bases). Trimming took 3 bases from V and 6 from J, leaving 10 bases between them. Germline-derived CDR1 and CDR2 are SGHRS and YFSETQ. The CDR3 runs 12 residues. The entire variable domain, with the rest obtained from reference TRBV5-1 and TRBJ2-7, is as follows: KAGVTQTPRYLIKTRGQQVTLSCSPISGHRSVSWYQQTPGQGLQFLFEYFSETQRNKGNFPGRFSGRQFSNSRSEMNVSTLELGDSALYLCASSSSGVEQYFGPGTRLTVT.

The V and J genes are TRBV2 and TRBJ2-2; 7 bases agree with TRBD2. Unmatched junction bases numbered 8, after V lost 10 bases and J lost 3 bases. Germline assignment: CDR1 SNHLY and CDR2 FYNNEI. The CDR3 runs 14 residues. CDR3 protein: CATQAGRHTGELFF. The CDR3 nucleotides read TGTGCCACTCAGGCCGGGAGGCACACCGGGGAGCTGTTTTTT. The full variable domain, with the rest looked up from reference TRBV2 and TRBJ2-2, is EPEVTQTPSHQVTQMGQEVILRCVPISNHLYFYWYRQILGQKVEFLVSFYNNEISEKSEIFDDQFSVERPDGSNFTLKIRSTKLEDSAMYFCATQAGRHTGELFFGEGSRLTVL.

As regards this clone: The sample holds other DNA sequences that translate to the same CDR3. J is TRBJ2-5 and V is TRBV5-1; D might be TRBD2 (5 bases). The CDR3 has 13 residues. The ends were cut back, 2 bases at V and 1 base at J, with 6 bases in the middle. Germline loops: CDR1 SGHRS, CDR2 YFSETQ. CDR3 DNA: TGCGCCAGCAGCTTACTAGGCCAAGAGACCCAGTACTTC. Translation gives CASSLLGQETQYF.

The V and J genes are TRBV18 and TRBJ2-7; D not certain. The CDR3 contains 15 residues. V was pared by 1 base and J by 2 bases, with 12 bases between. Per the germline V gene, CDR1 is KGHSH and CDR2 is LQKENI. The CDR3, as DNA: TGTGCCAGCTCACCACTACCGGACGTTACCTACGAGCAGTACTTC. Translation gives CASSPLPDVTYEQYF.

V gene TRBV15 combines with J gene TRBJ2-3; possibly TRBD2 for D (5 bases). CDR3 size: 14 residues. Germline assignment: CDR1 LNHNV and CDR2 YYDKDF (reference sequence). Trimming removed 1 base at V and 4 bases at J, with 9 bases between. CDR3 amino acids: CATSRGGDADTQYF. The DNA for the CDR3 is TGTGCCACCAGCAGAGGGGGAGACGCAGATACGCAGTATTTT.